The 30 T cell receptor beta chains below come from one sample, sequenced in a study of blood T cell repertoires in COVID-19. Sequenced by immunoSEQ multiplex PCR; TCRdb stores in-frame clones only, minus some. Counted here are approximately 270,000 clones, about 85% occurring once; the ten biggest clones make up 0.7% to 1%. Sample: peripheral blood. These receptors all come from a human donor with COVID-19, enrolled during active disease. The donor label of this sample is uncertain.

The chain links TRBV6-1 to TRBJ1-1, with TRBD1 matching 10 bases. The CDR3 has 16 amino acids. Germline V gene lookup returns CDR1 MNHNS and CDR2 SASEGT. The J segment lost 0 bases and the V segment lost 4 bases, leaving 5 bases of the junction unmatched. The CDR3 DNA reads as TGTGCCAGCAGTGGTCCCGGGACAGGGGTGAACACTGAAGCTTTCTTT. Encoded protein: CASSGPGTGVNTEAFF.

This clone occurred once. V is TRBV28 and J is TRBJ2-5, with 13 bases lining up with TRBD2. With 3 bases clipped from V and 5 bases from J, the junction kept 6 bases outside the gene matches. CDR1 is MDHEN and CDR2 is SYDVKM in the germline V gene. There are 16 residues in the CDR3. The DNA of the CDR3 is TGTGCCAGCAGTTTCGGGACTAGCGGGATCGGGGAGACCCAGTACTTC. Residues: CASSFGTSGIGETQYF.

This sequence joins TRBV6-5 and TRBJ1-2, with 7 bases matching TRBD1. Unmatched junction bases numbered 8, after V lost 5 bases and J lost 8 bases. The CDR3 contains 13 residues. Germline lookup yields CDR1 MNHEY and CDR2 SVGAGI. The CDR3: CASSLTGAGGYTF. Written as DNA, the CDR3 is TGTGCCAGCAGTCTTACAGGGGCAGGGGGCTACACCTTC.

The V gene is TRBV3-1 (or the pseudogene TRBV3-2), the J gene TRBJ2-5; weak D call: TRBD1 (6 bases). The CDR3 totals 15 residues. Trimming cost V 4 bases and J 5 bases, with 17 bases left between them. The germline V gene has CDR1 LGHDT and CDR2 YNNKEL (reference sequence). The CDR3 is CASSPPQGSRETQYF. The CDR3 DNA follows: TGTGCCAGCAGCCCCCCCCAGGGGTCCCGGGAGACCCAGTACTTC.

Points on this clone: Other DNA variants within this sample encode the same CDR3. This chain connects TRBV19 to TRBJ2-1; 11 bases agree with TRBD2. From germline, CDR1 is LNHDA and CDR2 SQIVND (reference sequence). The junction had 4 bases not matched to a gene; V was cut back by 6 bases and J by 0 bases. This CDR3 is built from 16 residues. This chain's CDR3 is CASSSLAGGSYNEQFF. CDR3 DNA: TGTGCCAGTAGCTCTCTAGCGGGGGGCTCCTACAATGAGCAGTTCTTC.

The CDR3 DNA follows: TGTGCCAGCAGCTCTTGGGGGTGGGACAGGGCCTATGGCTACACCTTC. Protein sequence: CASSSWGWDRAYGYTF. J is TRBJ1-2 and V is TRBV11-2, with 9 bases that match TRBD1. This CDR3 is 16 amino acids long. The V gene end was trimmed by 4 bases and the J gene end by 4 bases; junction bases not matched to a gene: 10. Per germline, CDR1 SGHAT and CDR2 FQNNGV.

This clone was seen just once. V is TRBV6-6 and J is TRBJ1-4; 8 nucleotides line up with TRBD1. This CDR3 has 16 residues. Germline V lookup: CDR1 MNHNY, CDR2 SVGAGI (reference sequence). Trimming cost V 6 bases and J 0 bases; bases outside gene matches: 6. Here the CDR3 DNA reads TGTGCCAGCAGAATGACAGGGGCGGCAACTAATGAAAAACTGTTTTTT. This translates into CASRMTGAATNEKLFF.

The chain is built from TRBV6-5 and TRBJ2-1, with 14 bases identical to TRBD2. Germline V gives CDR1 MNHEY, CDR2 SVGAGI. This CDR3 is built from 16 residues. V lost 2 bases, J lost 7 bases, and 4 bases stayed unmatched. The CDR3 nucleotides are TGTGCCAGCAGTTACGACGGACTAGCGGGGGGAAATGAGCAGTTCTTC. Protein product: CASSYDGLAGGNEQFF.

The rearrangement joins TRBV6-1 to TRBJ1-1; D may be TRBD1 (6 bases). V was clipped by 0 bases and J by 11 bases, with 16 bases between them. CDR3 length: 14 residues. The germline V gene encodes CDR1 MNHNS and CDR2 SASEGT. The CDR3 DNA is TGTGCCAGCAGTGAAGCGCTTCGGGGGGGCAAGGCTTTCTTT. Translation: CASSEALRGGKAFF.

The chain is built from TRBV5-4 and TRBJ2-7, with 8 positions matching TRBD2. CDR1 is SGHNT and CDR2 is YYREEE in the germline V gene (reference sequence). CDR3 length equals 14 residues. After removal of 3 bases from V and 2 bases from J, the junction contained 4 bases not matched to a gene. Here the CDR3 reads CASSSERGTYEQYF. The CDR3 coding sequence is TGTGCCAGCAGCTCCGAGCGGGGGACCTACGAGCAGTACTTC.

The chain has TRBV4-2 and TRBJ2-2; D uncertain. The CDR3 covers 14 residues. Germline assignment: CDR1 LGHNA and CDR2 YNFKEQ. V was cut by 0 bases and J by 9 bases, with 11 bases left in between. The CDR3 DNA reads as TGTGCCAGCAGCCAAGACGTCAGCGTGAGGGAGCTGTTTTTT. Translation gives CASSQDVSVRELFF.

The chain combines TRBV30 with TRBJ2-5, with no clear D. The CDR3 runs 11 residues. V lost 3 bases and J lost 5, with 7 bases in between. Germline lookup yields CDR1 GTSNPN and CDR2 SVGIG (reference sequence). The DNA of the CDR3 is TGTGCCTGGAGCTACGGGGAGACCCAGTACTTC. Translated, it gives CAWSYGETQYF.

The table lists this clone with a few counts. The chain links TRBV27 to TRBJ2-7; 10 nucleotides match TRBD2. Germline V CDR1 and CDR2: MNHEY, SMNVEV (reference sequence). The CDR3 covers 14 residues. Germline trimming cut 4 bases from V and 6 bases from J; bases unmatched to any gene: 6. CDR3 coding DNA: TGTGCCAGCAGTTATCAGCGGGAGGGCCGCGAGCAGTACTTC. It is translated as CASSYQREGREQYF.

This chain joins TRBV7-2 and TRBJ2-1; TRBD2 is a possible D gene (6 bases). Germline CDR1 and CDR2: SGHTA and FQGNSA. V gave up 0 bases and J gave up 6 bases, with 15 bases separating them. The CDR3 runs to 16 residues. CDR3 nucleotide sequence: TGTGCCAGCAGCTTAGCTTTGGGGGGTGGTCGCAATGAGCAGTTCTTC. Its translation: CASSLALGGGRNEQFF. The full variable domain, completed using reference TRBV7-2 and TRBJ2-1, is GAGVSQSPSNKVTEKGKDVELRCDPISGHTALYWYRQSLGQGLEFLIYFQGNSAPDKSGLPSDRFSAERTGGSVSTLTIQRTQQEDSAVYLCASSLALGGGRNEQFFGPGTRLTVL.

The rearrangement uses TRBV6-5 and TRBJ1-2, with D tentatively TRBD1 (5 bases). CDR3 length: 13 residues. Germline V gives CDR1 MNHEY, CDR2 SVGAGI. The V gene lost 7 bases and the J gene lost 3 bases, with 12 bases spanning the gap. CDR3 loop: CASTPVGDYGYTF. The CDR3 DNA reads TGTGCCAGCACCCCAGTAGGGGACTATGGCTACACCTTC.

The chain joins TRBV6-6 to TRBJ1-2; the match to TRBD1 covers 7 bases. Germline lookup yields CDR1 MNHNY and CDR2 SVGAGI (reference sequence). Trimming cost V 8 bases and J 6 bases; bases outside gene matches: 12. This CDR3 region has 14 residues. The CDR3 bases are TGTGCCAGCGGGCCACAGGGGCAGATAGATGGCTACACCTTC. The encoded protein is CASGPQGQIDGYTF.

The chain joins TRBV18 to TRBJ2-1; 8 nucleotides line up with TRBD2. V was pared by 0 bases and J by 7 bases, with 8 bases of the junction left unmatched. The CDR3 sequence is 16 residues long. Germline CDR1 and CDR2: KGHSH and LQKENI. The CDR3 loop is CASSPPRLAGGNEQFF. CDR3 coding DNA: TGTGCCAGCTCACCACCGCGGCTAGCGGGTGGTAATGAGCAGTTCTTC.

This chain uses TRBV5-4 with TRBJ1-2; no clear D. Germline V CDR1 and CDR2: SGHNT, YYREEE (reference sequence). The CDR3 totals 15 residues. V was pared by 0 bases and J by 7 bases, with 16 bases between. CDR3 loop: CASSLVTAGSSGYTF. The CDR3 coding sequence is TGTGCCAGCAGCTTGGTAACTGCGGGATCCAGTGGCTACACCTTC.

The genes are TRBV28 and TRBJ1-2; no clear D. The germline V gene encodes CDR1 MDHEN and CDR2 SYDVKM. With 2 bases removed from V and 4 bases from J, the gap between germline ends came to 11 bases. The CDR3 is 14 residues long. The CDR3 here is CASSLNSPIYGYTF. CDR3 nucleotide sequence: TGTGCCAGCAGTTTAAACTCCCCTATCTATGGCTACACCTTC.

This chain joins TRBV6-5 and TRBJ2-3; 11 bases line up with TRBD2. From germline, CDR1 is MNHEY and CDR2 SVGAGI. This CDR3 has 15 amino acids. With V trimmed by 6 bases and J by 2 bases, 4 bases remained unmatched. The CDR3 protein is CASSWTSGPTDTQYF. CDR3 in DNA: TGTGCCAGCAGCTGGACTAGCGGGCCCACAGATACGCAGTATTTT.

V is TRBV5-5 and J is TRBJ1-4; D is possibly TRBD1 (5 bases). CDR1 is SGHKS and CDR2 is YYEKEE in the germline V gene (reference sequence). CDR3 size: 15 residues. The germline V and J ends were trimmed by 5 bases and 3 bases, with 14 bases remaining between them. The CDR3, as DNA: TGTGCCAGCAGATCAGGGCATCAACCTAATGAAAAACTGTTTTTT. Its protein is CASRSGHQPNEKLFF.

V gene TRBV19 combines with J gene TRBJ1-1, with D hard to call. The CDR3 has 13 residues. V was trimmed by 8 bases and J by 4 bases, leaving 14 bases between them. CDR1 and CDR2 (germline): LNHDA, SQIVND (reference sequence). Here the CDR3 reads CASSPVIPTEAFF. The CDR3 DNA follows: TGTGCCAGTTCCCCGGTGATTCCCACTGAAGCTTTCTTT.

The chain uses TRBV6-5 and TRBJ1-1, with D unclear. CDR1 is MNHEY and CDR2 is SVGAGI in the germline V gene. V was cut by 8 bases and J by 0 bases, with 10 bases left in between. The CDR3 has 13 amino acids. This CDR3 reads CASVESLNTEAFF. The CDR3 DNA is TGTGCCAGCGTGGAGTCGCTGAACACTGAAGCTTTCTTT.

The chain combines TRBV27 with TRBJ1-5, with no clear D. CDR3 length: 15 amino acids. Trimming took off 8 bases at V and 0 bases at J, with 14 bases between the two ends. Germline CDR1 MNHEY, CDR2 SMNVEV (reference sequence). CDR3 nucleotides: TGTGCCAGCTGGACTTCGAGTGGTAGCAATCAGCCCCAGCATTTT. Protein sequence: CASWTSSGSNQPQHF.

This clone was counted a single time. The CDR3 DNA is TGTGCTAGTGGTCTGGACAGCTCCTACAATGAGCAGTTCTTC. It encodes CASGLDSSYNEQFF. The rearrangement uses TRBV12-5 and TRBJ2-1, with D possibly TRBD1 on 6 matching bases. The CDR3 has 14 residues. Between the trimmed V and J ends, which lost 5 bases and 0 bases, there was a span of 8 bases. CDR1 is LGHNT and CDR2 is FRNRAP in the germline V gene.

This chain uses TRBV19 with TRBJ2-1; possibly TRBD2 for D (5 bases). The length of the CDR3 is 16 residues. Trimming stripped 6 bases from V and 1 base from J, with 16 bases between. Germline V gene data show CDR1 as LNHDA and CDR2 as SQIVND (reference sequence). In nucleotides, the CDR3 is TGTGCCAGTAGCCCACCGGGCGGGCCGTCCTACAATGAGCAGTTCTTC. Residues: CASSPPGGPSYNEQFF.

The chain links TRBV24-1 to TRBJ2-3, with a tentative D call TRBD1 (5 bases). Trimming pared 7 bases from V and 2 bases from J, leaving 21 bases between. CDR3 length: 17 amino acids. Germline V gene sequence: CDR1 KGHDR, CDR2 SFDVKD. CDR3 in amino acids: CATSDTYGRAFTDTQYF. CDR3 sequence (DNA): TGTGCCACCAGCGATACGTACGGCAGGGCCTTCACAGATACGCAGTATTTT.

The chain recombines TRBV14 with TRBJ1-3, with TRBD1 identical over 7 bases. The trim removed 4 bases at V and 0 bases at J, leaving 6 bases unmatched. CDR3 length: 16 residues. Germline V gene sequence: CDR1 SGHDN, CDR2 FVKESK. DNA for the CDR3: TGTGCCAGCAGCCGAGGGACAGTCCTCTCTGGAAACACCATATATTTT. Translating gives CASSRGTVLSGNTIYF.

The chain carries TRBV6-1 and TRBJ1-2, with 7 bases that match TRBD1. V was clipped by 4 bases and J by 2 bases; unmatched bases: 10. This CDR3 comprises 16 residues. From germline, CDR1 is MNHNS and CDR2 SASEGT. The DNA of the CDR3 is TGTGCCAGCAGTGGACGATCCGGGACAGAGAACTATGGCTACACCTTC. This encodes CASSGRSGTENYGYTF.

This chain joins TRBV4-1 and TRBJ2-1; 7 nucleotides match TRBD1. With 0 bases clipped from V and 2 bases from J, the junction kept 1 base outside the gene matches. Germline V gene data show CDR1 as MGHRA and CDR2 as YSYEKL. The CDR3 consists of 15 residues. CDR3 sequence (DNA): TGCGCCAGCAGCCAAGAACAGGGGACCTACAATGAGCAGTTCTTC. Its protein is CASSQEQGTYNEQFF.